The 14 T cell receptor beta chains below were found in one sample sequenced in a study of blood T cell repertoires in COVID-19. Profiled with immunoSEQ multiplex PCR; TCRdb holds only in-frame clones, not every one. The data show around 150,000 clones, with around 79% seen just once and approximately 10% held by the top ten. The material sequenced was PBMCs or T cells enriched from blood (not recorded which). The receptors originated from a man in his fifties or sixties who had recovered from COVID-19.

CDR3: CATSRVATRNTEAFF. The DNA of the CDR3 is TGTGCCACCAGCAGGGTGGCAACAAGGAACACTGAAGCTTTCTTT. This chain connects TRBV15 to TRBJ1-1; D is uncertain. V gave up 3 bases and J gave up 1 base, with 12 bases separating them. This CDR3 is built from 15 residues. The V gene's germline CDR1 is LNHNV and CDR2 YYDKDF (reference sequence).

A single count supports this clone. CDR3 DNA: TGTGCCAGCAGTGAAATTCACTTCGAGCAGTACTTC. It encodes CASSEIHFEQYF. The V gene is TRBV6-1, the J gene TRBJ2-7; no definite D call. Germline loops: CDR1 MNHNS, CDR2 SASEGT. This CDR3 has 12 amino acids. V was clipped by 2 bases and J by 6 bases, with 8 bases between them.

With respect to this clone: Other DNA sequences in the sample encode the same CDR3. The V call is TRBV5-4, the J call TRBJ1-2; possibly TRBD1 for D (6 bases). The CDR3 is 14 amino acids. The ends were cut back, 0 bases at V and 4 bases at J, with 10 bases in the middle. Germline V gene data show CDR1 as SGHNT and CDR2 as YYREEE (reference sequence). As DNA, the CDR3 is TGTGCCAGCAGCTTGGGGCAGGGGAGCTATGGCTACACCTTC. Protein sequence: CASSLGQGSYGYTF.

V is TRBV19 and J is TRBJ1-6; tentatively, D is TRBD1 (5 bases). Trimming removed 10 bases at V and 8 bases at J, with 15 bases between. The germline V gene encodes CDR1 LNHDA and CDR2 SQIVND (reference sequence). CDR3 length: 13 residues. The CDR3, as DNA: TGTGCCACCAGCGACGGGGGGGATTCACCCCTCCACTTT. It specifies CATSDGGDSPLHF.

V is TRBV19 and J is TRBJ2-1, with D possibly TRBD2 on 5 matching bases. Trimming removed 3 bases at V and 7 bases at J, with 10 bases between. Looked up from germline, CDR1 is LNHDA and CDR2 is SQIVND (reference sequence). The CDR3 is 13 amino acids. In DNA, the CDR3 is TGTGCCAGTAGTATGGTCCCGGGGAATGAGCAGTTCTTC. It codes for CASSMVPGNEQFF.

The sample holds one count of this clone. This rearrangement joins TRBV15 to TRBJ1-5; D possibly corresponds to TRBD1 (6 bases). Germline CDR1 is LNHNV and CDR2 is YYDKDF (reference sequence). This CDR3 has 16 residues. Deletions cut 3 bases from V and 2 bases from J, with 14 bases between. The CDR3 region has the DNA TGTGCCACCAGCAGCCAGGGGAGTTGGGGCAATCAGCCCCAGCATTTT. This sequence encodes CATSSQGSWGNQPQHF.

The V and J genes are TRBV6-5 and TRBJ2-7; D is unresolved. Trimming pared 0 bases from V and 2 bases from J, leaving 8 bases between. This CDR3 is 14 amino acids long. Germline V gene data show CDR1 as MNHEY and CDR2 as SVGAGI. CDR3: CASSYSTQPYEQYF. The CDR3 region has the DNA TGTGCCAGCAGTTACTCGACTCAGCCCTACGAGCAGTACTTC.

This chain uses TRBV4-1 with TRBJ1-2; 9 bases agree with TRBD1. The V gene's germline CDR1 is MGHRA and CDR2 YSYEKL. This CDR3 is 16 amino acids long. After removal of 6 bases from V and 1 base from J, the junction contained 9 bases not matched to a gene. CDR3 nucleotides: TGCGCCAGCAGACCTCCGGGACAGGGCATTAACTATGGCTACACCTTC. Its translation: CASRPPGQGINYGYTF.

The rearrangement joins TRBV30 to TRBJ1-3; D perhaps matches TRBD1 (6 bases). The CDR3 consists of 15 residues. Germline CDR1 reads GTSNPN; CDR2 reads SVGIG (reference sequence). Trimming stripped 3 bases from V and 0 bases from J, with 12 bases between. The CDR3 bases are TGTGCCTGGAGGGCTCAGGGGTTCTCTGGAAACACCATATATTTT. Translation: CAWRAQGFSGNTIYF.

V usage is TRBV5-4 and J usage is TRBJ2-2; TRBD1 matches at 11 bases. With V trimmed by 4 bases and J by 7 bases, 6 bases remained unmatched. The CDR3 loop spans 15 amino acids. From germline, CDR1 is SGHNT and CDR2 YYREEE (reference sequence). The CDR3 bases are TGTGCCAGCAGCCTGGACAGGGGGCTTGGCGGGGAGCTGTTTTTT. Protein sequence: CASSLDRGLGGELFF.

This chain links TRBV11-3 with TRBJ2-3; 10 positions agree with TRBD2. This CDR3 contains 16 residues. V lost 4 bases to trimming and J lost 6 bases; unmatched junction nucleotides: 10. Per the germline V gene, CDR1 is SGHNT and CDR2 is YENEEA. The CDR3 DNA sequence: TGTGCCAGCAGCTCCCCCGGGACTAGCGTATCGGATACGCAGTATTTT. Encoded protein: CASSSPGTSVSDTQYF.

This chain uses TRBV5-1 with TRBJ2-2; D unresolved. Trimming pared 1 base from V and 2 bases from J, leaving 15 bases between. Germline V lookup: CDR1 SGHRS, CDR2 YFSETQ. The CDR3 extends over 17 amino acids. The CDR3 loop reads CASSLWFVGSNTGELFF. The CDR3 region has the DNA TGCGCCAGCAGCTTGTGGTTCGTGGGCAGTAACACCGGGGAGCTGTTTTTT.

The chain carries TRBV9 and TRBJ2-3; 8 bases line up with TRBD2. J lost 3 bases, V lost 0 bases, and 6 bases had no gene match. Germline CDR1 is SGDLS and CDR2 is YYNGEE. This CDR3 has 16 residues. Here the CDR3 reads CASSVAGGPGTDTQYF. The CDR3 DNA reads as TGTGCCAGCAGCGTAGCGGGGGGGCCGGGTACAGATACGCAGTATTTT.

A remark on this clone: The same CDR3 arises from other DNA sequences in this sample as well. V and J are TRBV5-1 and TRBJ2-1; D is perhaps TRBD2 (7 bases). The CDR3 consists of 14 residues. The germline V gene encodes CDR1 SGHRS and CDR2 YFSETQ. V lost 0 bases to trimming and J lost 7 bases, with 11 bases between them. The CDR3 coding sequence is TGCGCCAGCAGCTTGGTGGGGGGGCGTAATGAGCAGTTCTTC. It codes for CASSLVGGRNEQFF.